Shown below are 12 T cell receptor beta chains from a single sample sequenced in a study of T cell repertoires in cytomegalovirus infection. TCRdb fed the reads into MiXCR, producing one record per CDR3 protein. The sample lists some 800,000 distinct CDR3 sequences; roughly 28% were seen once. No antigen has been assigned to these receptors. This material consisted of cultured CD8+ T cells from PBMCs, taken from culture after CMV antigen stimulation. The receptor source for this set is a human donor in good health (CMV status not recorded). Some clones in this sample may be carry-over from other donors' samples.

This clonotype has a handful of counts. The rearrangement joins TRBV12-3 or TRBV12-4 to TRBJ2-7; D perhaps matches TRBD1 (6 bases). The length of the CDR3 is 13 residues. Trimming pared 4 bases from V and 7 bases from J, leaving 14 bases between. The CDR3 DNA is TGTGCCAGCAGTTCCTCACCGGGACAAGAGCAGTACGTC. Encoded protein: CASSSSPGQEQYV.

The rearrangement links TRBV19 to TRBJ1-5; D is ambiguous. The germline V gene encodes CDR1 LNHDA and CDR2 SQIVND (reference sequence). This CDR3 region has 15 residues. V shed 2 bases and J shed 0 bases, with 8 bases lying between them. DNA for the CDR3: TGTGCCAGTAGTATATGGGCCGCTAGCAATCAGCCCCAGCATTTT. This encodes CASSIWAASNQPQHF.

The chain employs TRBV7-9 and TRBJ2-2; 8 nucleotides match TRBD2. Trimming removed 3 bases from V and 1 base from J; junction bases left unmatched: 4. Germline CDR1 and CDR2: SEHNR and FQNEAQ (reference sequence). The CDR3 has 16 residues. In DNA form, the CDR3 reads TGTGCCAGCAGCTTGACGGGGGGGCTGAACACCGGGGAGCTGTTTTTT. Amino acids: CASSLTGGLNTGELFF.

This clonotype was picked up a small number of times. This chain links TRBV24-1 with TRBJ1-5, with 9 bases identical to TRBD1. Germline values: CDR1 KGHDR, CDR2 SFDVKD. The CDR3 totals 15 residues. V was clipped by 5 bases and J by 4 bases; unmatched bases: 5. The CDR3 DNA reads as TGTGCCACCAGTGCCGCCGGGACAGGGAATCAGCCCCAGCATTTT. Protein sequence: CATSAAGTGNQPQHF.

V usage is TRBV28 and J usage is TRBJ1-6; D possibly corresponds to TRBD1 (6 bases). CDR3 length equals 16 residues. V gave up 4 bases and J gave up 7 bases, with 17 bases separating them. Germline values: CDR1 MDHEN, CDR2 SYDVKM. The CDR3 protein is CASSWAAGGGNSPLHF. The CDR3, as DNA: TGTGCCAGCAGTTGGGCGGCGGGGGGCGGGAATTCACCCCTCCACTTT.

The chain joins TRBV3-1 to TRBJ1-5; D is undetermined. The CDR3 extends over 15 amino acids. Germline V gene lookup returns CDR1 LGHDT and CDR2 YNNKEL (reference sequence). The V end lost 3 bases, the J end lost 0 bases, and 9 bases lay between the germline ends. The CDR3 spells CASSQEGLSNQPQHF. CDR3 nucleotide sequence: TGTGCCAGCAGCCAGGAAGGTCTTAGCAATCAGCCCCAGCATTTT.

The chain combines TRBV5-6 with TRBJ2-1; unclear D gene. Trimming pared 4 bases from V and 2 bases from J, leaving 10 bases between. The CDR3 consists of 14 residues. CDR1 SGHDT and CDR2 YYEEEE come from the germline V gene. CDR3 DNA: TGTGCCAGCAGCGGCGTGCCTACCTACAATGAGCAGTTCTTC. The encoded protein is CASSGVPTYNEQFF.

This clonotype was counted ten times or more. The rearrangement links TRBV6-5 to TRBJ2-1, with 7 bases fitting TRBD2. CDR1 and CDR2 from the germline V gene are MNHEY and SVGAGI. The CDR3 is made up of 13 amino acids. Germline trimming cut 8 bases from V and 6 bases from J; bases unmatched to any gene: 7. The CDR3 loop is CASSSGAVNEQFF. The CDR3 DNA sequence: TGTGCCAGCTCAAGCGGGGCAGTCAATGAGCAGTTCTTC.

This clonotype was counted a few times. The chain joins TRBV5-1 to TRBJ1-1, with TRBD1 identical over 12 bases. The CDR3 is 14 residues long. The V gene end was trimmed by 3 bases and the J gene end by 6 bases; junction bases not matched to a gene: 3. Germline values: CDR1 SGHRS, CDR2 YFSETQ. CDR3 sequence (DNA): TGCGCCAGCAGCTCGGGACAGGGGGCCCCTGAAGCTTTCTTT. It encodes CASSSGQGAPEAFF.

Regarding this clonotype: A read error is possible here, since a much larger clone lies one base away. This rearrangement joins TRBV12-3 or TRBV12-4 to TRBJ1-4; D uncertain. There are 14 residues in the CDR3. The CDR3, as DNA: TGTGCCAGCAGTTTTGGAACGACTAATGTAAAACTGTTTTTT. Translation: CASSFGTTNVKLFF.

The rearrangement uses TRBV6-5 and TRBJ2-5, with 11 bases fitting TRBD2. This CDR3 contains 18 residues. CDR1 and CDR2 from the germline V gene are MNHEY and SVGAGI. With V trimmed by 2 bases and J by 4 bases, 12 bases remained unmatched. CDR3 bases: TGTGCCAGCAGTTACACGGTAGCGGGGGGGCCGTTGCCAGAGACCCAGTACTTC. Translating it yields CASSYTVAGGPLPETQYF.

This clonotype has more than one count but fewer than ten. The rearrangement links TRBV7-9 to TRBJ2-6; 7 positions agree with TRBD1. The CDR3 length is 16 residues. Looked up from germline, CDR1 is SEHNR and CDR2 is FQNEAQ (reference sequence). V lost 1 base, J lost 2 bases, and 2 bases stayed unmatched. The CDR3 here is CASSLVTGPGANVLTF. CDR3 nucleotides: TGTGCCAGCAGCTTAGTGACAGGGCCTGGGGCCAACGTCCTGACTTTC. Looking up the rest from reference TRBV7-9 and TRBJ2-6 gives the full variable domain: DTGVSQNPRHKITKRGQNVTFRCDPISEHNRLYWYRQTLGQGPEFLTYFQNEAQLEKSRLLSDRFSAERPKGSFSTLEIQRTEQGDSAMYLCASSLVTGPGANVLTFGAGSRLTVL.